This T cell receptor beta chain was identified in a study of Ad26.COV2.S vaccination and SARS-CoV-2 variants. The V gene lost 2 bases and the J gene lost 1 base, with 9 bases spanning the gap. The germline V gene has CDR1 SGDLS and CDR2 YYNGEE. The CDR3 extends over 14 amino acids. This clone has only a few counts. Data came from immunoSEQ multiplex PCR; TCRdb stores just in-frame clones and leaves some out. This table holds 250,000 to 300,000 clones, 80% to 90% found once. Specified treatment: some 20 received Ad26.COV2.S at low or high dose, single or two shots; 5 received placebo; per-sample allocation not given. The samples were gathered on day 63 after the first injection of vaccine or placebo.

The material sequenced was peripheral blood, taken in a trial of Ad26.COV2.S vaccine versus placebo. The V gene is TRBV9, the J gene TRBJ1-1; possibly TRBD1 for D (5 bases). The receptor was isolated from a person between 18 and 65 years old who received the Ad26.COV2.S COVID-19 vaccine or a placebo. The CDR3 DNA is TGTGCCAGCAGCGTGGGGGTGGCGAACACTGAAGCTTTCTTT. Its protein product is CASSVGVANTEAFF. The full variable domain, in which reference TRBV9 and TRBJ1-1 provide the parts outside the CDR3, is DSGVTQTPKHLITATGQRVTLRCSPRSGDLSVYWYQQSLDQGLQFLIQYYNGEERAKGNILERFSAQQFPDLHSELNLSSLELGDSALYFCASSVGVANTEAFFGQGTRLTVV.